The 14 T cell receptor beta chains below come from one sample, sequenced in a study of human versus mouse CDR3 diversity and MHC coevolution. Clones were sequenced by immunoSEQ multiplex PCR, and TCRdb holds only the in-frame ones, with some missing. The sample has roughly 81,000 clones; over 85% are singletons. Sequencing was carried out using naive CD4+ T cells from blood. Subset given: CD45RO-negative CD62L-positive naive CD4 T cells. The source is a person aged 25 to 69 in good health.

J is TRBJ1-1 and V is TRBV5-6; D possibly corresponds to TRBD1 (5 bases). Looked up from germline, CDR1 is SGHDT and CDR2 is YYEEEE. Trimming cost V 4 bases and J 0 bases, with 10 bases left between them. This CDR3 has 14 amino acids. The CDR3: CASSRGALNTEAFF. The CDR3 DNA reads TGTGCCAGCAGCAGGGGCGCTTTGAACACTGAAGCTTTCTTT.

The CDR3: CASSSGEGRGTEAFF. The CDR3 DNA sequence: TGTGCCAGCAGTTCCGGGGAGGGGAGGGGCACTGAAGCTTTCTTT. The gene calls are TRBV28 and TRBJ1-1; a possible D gene is TRBD1 (5 bases). The CDR3 contains 15 residues. CDR1 and CDR2 (germline): MDHEN, SYDVKM. V lost 4 bases to trimming and J lost 4 bases, with 16 bases between them.

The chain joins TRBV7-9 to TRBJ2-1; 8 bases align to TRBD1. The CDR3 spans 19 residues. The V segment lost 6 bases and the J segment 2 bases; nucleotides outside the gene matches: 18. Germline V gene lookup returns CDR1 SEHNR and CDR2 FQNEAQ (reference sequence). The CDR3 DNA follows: TGTGCCAGCAGTCCCGACAGGGGCTCCGACTCGACCCCCTACAATGAGCAGTTCTTC. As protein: CASSPDRGSDSTPYNEQFF.

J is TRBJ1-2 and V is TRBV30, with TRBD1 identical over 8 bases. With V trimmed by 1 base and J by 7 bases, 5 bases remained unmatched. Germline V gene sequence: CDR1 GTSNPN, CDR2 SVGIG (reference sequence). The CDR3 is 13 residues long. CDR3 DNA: TGTGCCTGGAGTGGACAGGGGTATCGTGGCTACACCTTC. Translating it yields CAWSGQGYRGYTF.

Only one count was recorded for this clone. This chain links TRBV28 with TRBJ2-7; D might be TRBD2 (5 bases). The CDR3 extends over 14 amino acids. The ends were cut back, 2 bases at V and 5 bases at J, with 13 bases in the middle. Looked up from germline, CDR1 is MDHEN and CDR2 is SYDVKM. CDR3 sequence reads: CASSLIVTKHEQYF. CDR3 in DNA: TGTGCCAGCAGTTTAATCGTGACTAAGCACGAGCAGTACTTC.

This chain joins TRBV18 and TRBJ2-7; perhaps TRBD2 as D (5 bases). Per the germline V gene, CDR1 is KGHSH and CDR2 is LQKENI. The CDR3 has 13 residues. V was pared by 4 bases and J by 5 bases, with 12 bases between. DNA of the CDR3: TGTGCCAGCTCACAATCCGACGGGGACGAGCAGTACTTC. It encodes CASSQSDGDEQYF.

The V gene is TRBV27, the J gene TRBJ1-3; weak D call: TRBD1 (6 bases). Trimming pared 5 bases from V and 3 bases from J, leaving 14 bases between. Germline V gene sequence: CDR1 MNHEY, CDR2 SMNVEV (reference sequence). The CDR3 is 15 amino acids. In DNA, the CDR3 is TGTGCCAGCAGTCTCACAGGGTTGGGTGGAAACACCATATATTTT. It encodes CASSLTGLGGNTIYF.

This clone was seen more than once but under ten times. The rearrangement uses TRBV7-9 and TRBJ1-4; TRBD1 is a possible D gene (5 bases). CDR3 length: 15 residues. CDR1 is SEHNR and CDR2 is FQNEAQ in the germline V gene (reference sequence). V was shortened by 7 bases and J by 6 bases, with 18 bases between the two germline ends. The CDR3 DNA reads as TGTGCCAGCACCTCCTCGGGGACTAGGCATGAAAAACTGTTTTTT. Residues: CASTSSGTRHEKLFF.

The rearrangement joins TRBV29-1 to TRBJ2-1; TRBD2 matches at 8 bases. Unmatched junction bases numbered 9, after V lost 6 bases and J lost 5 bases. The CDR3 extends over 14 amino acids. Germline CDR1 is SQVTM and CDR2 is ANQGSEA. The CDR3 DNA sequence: TGCAGCGTGCTCGTCGCGGGGGGCCACAATGAGCAGTTCTTC. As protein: CSVLVAGGHNEQFF.

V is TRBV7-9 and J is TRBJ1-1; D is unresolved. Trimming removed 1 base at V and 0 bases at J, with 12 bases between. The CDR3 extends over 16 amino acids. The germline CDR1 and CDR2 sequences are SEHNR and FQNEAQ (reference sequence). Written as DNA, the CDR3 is TGTGCCAGCAGCTTAGGGGCCGTCAACCTGAACACTGAAGCTTTCTTT. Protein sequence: CASSLGAVNLNTEAFF.

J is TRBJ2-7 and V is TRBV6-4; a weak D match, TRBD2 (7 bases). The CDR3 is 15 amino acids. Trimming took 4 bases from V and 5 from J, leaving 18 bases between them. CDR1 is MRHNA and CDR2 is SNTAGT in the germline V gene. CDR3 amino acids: CASSVPGQGRDEQYF. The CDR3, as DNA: TGTGCCAGCAGTGTCCCCGGTCAGGGGAGGGACGAGCAGTACTTC.

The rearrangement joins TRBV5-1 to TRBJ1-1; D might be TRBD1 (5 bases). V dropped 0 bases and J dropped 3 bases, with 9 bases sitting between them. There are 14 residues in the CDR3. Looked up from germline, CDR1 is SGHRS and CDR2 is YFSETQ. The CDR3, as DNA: TGCGCCAGCAGCTTGGTGGGGCAGCACACTGAAGCTTTCTTT. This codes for CASSLVGQHTEAFF.

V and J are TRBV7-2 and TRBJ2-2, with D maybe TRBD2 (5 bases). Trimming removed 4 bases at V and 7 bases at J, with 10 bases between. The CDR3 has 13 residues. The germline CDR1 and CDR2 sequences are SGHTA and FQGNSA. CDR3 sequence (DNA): TGTGCCAGCAGCTGGGCGGGCGGCGGGGAGCTGTTTTTT. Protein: CASSWAGGGELFF. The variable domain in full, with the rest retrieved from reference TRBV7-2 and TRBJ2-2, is GAGVSQSPSNKVTEKGKDVELRCDPISGHTALYWYRQSLGQGLEFLIYFQGNSAPDKSGLPSDRFSAERTGGSVSTLTIQRTQQEDSAVYLCASSWAGGGELFFGEGSRLTVL.

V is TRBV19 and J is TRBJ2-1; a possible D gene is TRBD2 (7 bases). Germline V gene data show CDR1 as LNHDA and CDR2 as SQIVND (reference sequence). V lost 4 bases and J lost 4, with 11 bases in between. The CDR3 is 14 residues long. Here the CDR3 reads CASSSGGAYNEQFF. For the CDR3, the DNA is TGTGCCAGTAGTAGCGGGGGCGCTTACAATGAGCAGTTCTTC.